This TCR beta chain was captured in a study of T cells expressing NK-cell markers (dated by TCRdb to about 2020). The study in broad terms: Three sorted T-cell subsets (CD3+CD56+NKG2C+, CD3+CD56+NKG2C- and CD3+CD56-NKG2C+) from 8 or 9 donors had their TCR beta-chain repertoires profiled. Among the eight sequenced donors, only one was HCMV-seronegative, while the other seven were HCMV-seropositive. All eight donors whose samples were sequenced were randomly selected healthy volunteers, three of them men and five women. Libraries were sequenced as 2 x 150 bp reads on Illumina HiSeq 2000/2500, MiSeq or NextSeq. Study-wide findings and limitations: Those dominant clonotypes were again the most abundant among CD3+CD56-NKG2C+ cells in a handful of donors, at about 28.3-65%. In over 5 donors, the dominant CD3+CD56+NKG2C+ clonotypes were among the top 10 CD8+ clonotypes and accounted for about 1.0-7.5% of CD8+ T cells. It remained unclear whether the expanded NKG2C-expressing T cell clones were specific for HCMV antigens.

The sequencing machine was an Illumina HiSeq 2000. 5'RACE template switching, by which a universal primer site and unique molecular identifiers were added, was used to make TCR beta cDNA libraries. Priming for cDNA synthesis came from the TCR beta constant segment, and two successive PCR amplification steps followed. On the authors' methods: MIGEC handled demultiplexing of the reads and grouping by UMI, while MiTCR was used to assemble and quantify clonotypes. To exclude erroneous sequences, any TCR cDNA sequence not supported by at least two reads was discarded. The tcR package was used for downstream repertoire analysis, and clonotypes were matched between fractions using CDR3 nucleotide sequence together with V segment. VDJmatch was used to annotate antigen specificity against VDJdb, with one amino acid substitution in CDR3 allowed. The reads were reprocessed in TCRdb, with one entry per CDR3 protein sequence and no accompanying DNA. V and J calls and clone size were set by TCRdb, not the authors. This sample's table has entries for some 140,000 distinct CDR3 sequences. 37% of the sample goes to the ten largest clones.

Notes on this clonotype: The specificity of this receptor is unknown.

To determine HCMV serostatus, a commercial ELISA kit was used to detect HCMV-specific IgG in serum. Peripheral blood mononuclear cells were isolated from blood by Ficoll density gradient centrifugation. The CDR3 contains 16 residues, cysteine and phenylalanine counted. Only the protein sequence is given. Per the germline V gene, SNHLY is the CDR1 and FYNNEI is the CDR2. The receptor's source is a woman aged 45-65 years in good health. Donor details come from another sample of the same person, matched by shared clones. This sequence uses TRBV2 and TRBJ2-5; the TCRdb call, TRBD2, lacks DNA for checking. The sequenced sample was blood T cells: a sorted CD56 or NKG2C T cell subset, CD4+ or CD8+ T cells, or bulk PBMC T cells (not recorded which). The CDR3: CASSEVGLAYQETQYF. The CDR3 plus the reference TRBV2 and TRBJ2-5 genes for the other parts give the full variable domain: EPEVTQTPSHQVTQMGQEVILRCVPISNHLYFYWYRQILGQKVEFLVSFYNNEISEKSEIFDDQFSVERPDGSNFTLKIRSTKLEDSAMYFCASSEVGLAYQETQYFGPGTRLLVL.